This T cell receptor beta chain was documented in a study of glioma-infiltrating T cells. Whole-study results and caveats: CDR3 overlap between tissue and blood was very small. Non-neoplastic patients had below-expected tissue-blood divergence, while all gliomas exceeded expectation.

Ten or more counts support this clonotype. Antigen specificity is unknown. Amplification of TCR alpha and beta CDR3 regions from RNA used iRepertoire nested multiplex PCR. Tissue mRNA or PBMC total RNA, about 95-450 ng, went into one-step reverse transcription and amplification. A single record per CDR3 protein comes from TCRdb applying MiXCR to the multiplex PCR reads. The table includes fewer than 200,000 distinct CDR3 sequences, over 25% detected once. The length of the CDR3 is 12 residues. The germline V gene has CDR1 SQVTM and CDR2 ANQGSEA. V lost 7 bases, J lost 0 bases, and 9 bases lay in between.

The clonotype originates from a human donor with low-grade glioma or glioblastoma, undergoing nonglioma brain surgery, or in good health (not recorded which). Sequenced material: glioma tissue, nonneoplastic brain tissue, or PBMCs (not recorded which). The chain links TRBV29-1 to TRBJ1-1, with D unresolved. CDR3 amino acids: CSAAVMNTEAFF. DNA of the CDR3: TGCAGCGCCGCCGTTATGAACACTGAAGCTTTCTTT.